These T cell receptor beta chains were read from a single sample in a study of T cells in tuberculosis. Only in-frame clones appear in the TCRdb table, and some are missing; sequencing was by immunoSEQ multiplex PCR. The sample has more than 35,000 clones, nearly 95% seen once. Sequences were obtained from PBMCs. Receptor source: a donor between 10 and 35 years old with latent tuberculosis or without tuberculosis infection. Each CDR3 is given with its conserved first and last residue. Fields, in order: V gene, CDR3 protein.

TRBV5-6,CASSLGTGPTEAFF
TRBV7-2,CASSSGQGSQETQYF
TRBV19,CASSIEVSGYGGYTF
TRBV5-6,CASSFGQNTEAFF
TRBV5-5,CASSLSDSHNEKLFF
TRBV9,CASTPGDTGELFF
TRBV5-1,CASSLGQRGYTF
TRBV19,CASSSPGQVQYQPQHF
TRBV6-6,CASSYSVAAGGGYTF
TRBV7-6,CASSWFRETQYF
TRBV29-1,CSVGPIPIAGGPGSTDTQYF
TRBV29-1,CSVLKGQYEQYF
TRBV5-1,CASSLYDWYGYTF
TRBV25-1,CATTGGTAFAGELFF
TRBV19,CASSMDRDTEAFF
TRBV2,CASSWDRGADTQYF
TRBV29-1,CSVHESRTEAFF
TRBV10-1,CASNRGPRISNQPQHF
TRBV7-9,CASSFRLAGGTDTQYF
TRBV9,CASSLDSFGNTIYF
TRBV25-1,CASSLDPATSYNEQFF
TRBV4-1,CASSPTGGWEETQYF
TRBV13,CASSPGPSTGERPDTQYF
TRBV14,CASGGLAYNNEQFF
TRBV5-6,CASSLAARATNEKLFF
TRBV11-2,CASSFPGLTYNEQFF
TRBV11-1,CASSSTRVGLAGQFF
TRBV19,CASRQTGLNYGYTF
TRBV7-8,CASRLQRGGNQTNTGELFF
TRBV5-1,CASSITGLPSYEQYF
TRBV9,CASSVIPGLTYEQYF
TRBV6-6,CASSYGPSSNTGELFF
TRBV10-2,CAISSGRAGYEQYF
TRBV6-5,CASSYSVGRRFYEQYF
TRBV6-5,CASSYSNTYEQYF
TRBV19,CASKGYYEQYF
TRBV18,CASSASGVRSGNTIYF
TRBV7-2,CASSLMLLTPNTEAFF
TRBV9,CASSVESTGGYTIYF
TRBV10-3,CAISERGAPTGEQFF
TRBV11-2,CASSLSGRTDTQYF
TRBV7-2,CASSLPGEETQYF
TRBV2,CASSVVQRQSTSTNEKLFF
TRBV5-5,CASSLDQALAYEQYF
TRBV15,CATSLGQVIPYNEQFF
TRBV21-1,CASSTKRERVNEQFF
TRBV5-1,CASSRTGGWTDTQYF
TRBV29-1,CSVTAPNTEAFF
TRBV4-1,CASSQDSRGGNSYEQYF
TRBV5-4,CASSATNGRYGYTF
TRBV5-1,CASSLAGDPRETQYF
TRBV7-3,CASSRGTPNTEAFF
TRBV5-6,CATFSRGTSQTRNTGELFF
TRBV30,CAGDREHEAFF
TRBV5-4,CASSLRMGGAEAFF
TRBV7-9,CASSSTLGNTIYF
TRBV18,CASSPTRGSREQYF
TRBV7-2,CASSLASGVTETQYF
TRBV25-1,CASSEPASTGSGNTIYF